These 26 T cell receptor beta chains were all obtained from the same sample, sequenced in a study of early T cells in non-severe SARS-CoV-2 infection. TCRdb re-called the 5' RACE reads through MiXCR, storing one row per CDR3 protein. Of tens of thousands of distinct CDR3 sequences in the sample, around 10% were seen once. Source: whole blood, taken at baseline. The receptors stem from an adult who was a healthcare worker with PCR-confirmed SARS-CoV-2 infection or an uninfected control (not recorded which).

This clonotype was observed at least ten times. V usage is TRBV7-6 and J usage is TRBJ2-3; 12 bases are a match to TRBD2. Trimming took 5 bases from V and 2 from J; bases not matched to a gene: 8. Per the germline V gene, CDR1 is SGHVS and CDR2 is FNYEAQ. The CDR3 spans 17 residues. The CDR3 here is CASSPSLAGGSTDTQYF. CDR3 nucleotide sequence: TGTGCCAGCAGCCCGTCACTAGCGGGGGGCTCCACAGATACGCAGTATTTT.

This clonotype was observed many times. Written as DNA, the CDR3 is TGTGCCAGTAGGAACCCTCCCGGGACAGGGAACACTGAAGCTTTCTTT. This encodes CASRNPPGTGNTEAFF. The chain links TRBV19 to TRBJ1-1; 8 nucleotides agree with TRBD1. After removal of 6 bases from V and 1 base from J, the junction contained 10 bases not matched to a gene. Germline assignment: CDR1 LNHDA and CDR2 SQIVND (reference sequence). This CDR3 comprises 16 residues.

This clonotype was detected only a few times. The chain combines TRBV7-2 with TRBJ1-6; D unclear. The CDR3 extends over 14 amino acids. Germline CDR1 SGHTA, CDR2 FQGNSA. V shed 1 base and J shed 6 bases, with 7 bases lying between them. DNA for the CDR3: TGTGCCAGCAGCTTAGGGACGGGTAATTCACCCCTCCACTTT. Its protein is CASSLGTGNSPLHF. Based on the CDR3 plus reference TRBV7-2 and TRBJ1-6, the full variable domain is GAGVSQSPSNKVTEKGKDVELRCDPISGHTALYWYRQSLGQGLEFLIYFQGNSAPDKSGLPSDRFSAERTGGSVSTLTIQRTQQEDSAVYLCASSLGTGNSPLHFGNGTRLTVT.

This rearrangement joins TRBV27 to TRBJ2-3; tentatively, D is TRBD1 (6 bases). Trimming shortened V by 5 bases and J by 3 bases, and 12 bases separated the two germline ends. Germline CDR1 MNHEY, CDR2 SMNVEV (reference sequence). The CDR3 totals 14 residues. This chain's CDR3 is CASSPDRWTDTQYF. Here the CDR3 DNA reads TGTGCCAGCAGTCCGGACAGATGGACAGATACGCAGTATTTT.

This clonotype was recorded many times. J is TRBJ2-1 and V is TRBV15; D gene unclear. The length of the CDR3 is 14 residues. Germline V gene data show CDR1 as LNHNV and CDR2 as YYDKDF (reference sequence). V dropped 0 bases and J dropped 7 bases, with 10 bases sitting between them. The CDR3 DNA sequence: TGTGCCACCAGCAGAGATCGGGCAGCTAATGAGCAGTTCTTC. Translating it yields CATSRDRAANEQFF.

The CDR3 protein is CSLETSGGQLGEETQYF. In DNA form, the CDR3 reads TGCAGTTTAGAGACTAGCGGGGGCCAACTTGGGGAAGAGACCCAGTACTTC. J is TRBJ2-5 and V is TRBV20-1; 12 positions match TRBD2. Germline V gives CDR1 DFQATT, CDR2 SNEGSKA (reference sequence). Unmatched junction bases numbered 16, after V lost 8 bases and J lost 3 bases. This CDR3 is 17 amino acids long.

This clonotype has ten or more counts. The chain links TRBV7-9 to TRBJ1-2; D gene unclear. V was shortened by 7 bases and J by 10 bases, with 13 bases between the two germline ends. The germline CDR1 and CDR2 sequences are SEHNR and FQNEAQ (reference sequence). CDR3 length equals 11 residues. As DNA, the CDR3 is TGTGCCAGCACCGCATCCTCTCTCTACACCTTC. Amino acid sequence: CASTASSLYTF.

The chain recombines TRBV2 with TRBJ2-7; D may correspond to TRBD1 or TRBD2 (5 bases each). This CDR3 comprises 16 residues. Trimming removed 3 bases from V and 4 bases from J, with 19 bases in between. CDR1 is SNHLY, CDR2 FYNNEI, per germline. For the CDR3, the DNA is TGTGCCAGCAGTGACACTCCGGGACCGTCGTGGTACGAGCAGTACTTC. Its protein product is CASSDTPGPSWYEQYF.

This clonotype was counted a few times. This chain connects TRBV27 to TRBJ2-5; D gene uncertain. V lost 3 bases to trimming and J lost 1 base, with 9 bases between them. The CDR3 runs 14 residues. CDR1 and CDR2 from the germline V gene are MNHEY and SMNVEV (reference sequence). CDR3 sequence (DNA): TGTGCCAGCAGTTTTTGGGCTACCCAAGAGACCCAGTACTTC. It specifies CASSFWATQETQYF.

In this sample, this clonotype turned up a few times. One end of the junction fails to match germline, which may point to a read error. The chain recombines TRBV7-7 with TRBJ2-3; D unclear. The CDR3 runs 16 residues. Germline assignment: CDR1 SSHAT and CDR2 FNYEAQ (reference sequence). CDR3 amino acids: CASSLGVSPSTDTQYF. DNA of the CDR3: TGTGCTAGCAGCTTAGGTGTAAGCCCCTCCACAGATACGCAGTATTTT.

This clonotype was seen more than once but under ten times. V is TRBV7-8 and J is TRBJ2-4; 9 bases are shared with TRBD1. From germline, CDR1 is SGHVS and CDR2 FQNEAQ. The CDR3 runs 16 residues. The trim removed 5 bases at V and 3 bases at J, leaving 8 bases unmatched. DNA for the CDR3: TGTGCCAGCAGCGAAACAGGGGGCTGGAGCAAAAACATTCAGTACTTC. It yields the protein CASSETGGWSKNIQYF.

This clonotype was counted only a few times. The gene calls are TRBV10-3 and TRBJ2-3; the D gene is possibly TRBD1 (5 bases). The ends were cut back, 9 bases at V and 2 bases at J, with 12 bases in the middle. Germline-derived CDR1 and CDR2 are ENHRY and SYGVKD. The CDR3 is 13 residues long. The CDR3 region is CAIGQGYTDTQYF. In DNA form, the CDR3 reads TGTGCCATAGGACAAGGATACACAGATACGCAGTATTTT.

This clonotype turned up a few times. The rearrangement joins TRBV20-1 to TRBJ1-6; possibly TRBD1 for D (6 bases). Trimming shortened V by 6 bases and J by 7 bases, and 13 bases separated the two germline ends. Germline CDR1 and CDR2: DFQATT and SNEGSKA (reference sequence). This CDR3 is built from 13 residues. The CDR3 bases are TGCAGTGCCCGGGACACCCGGAATTCACCCCTCCACTTT. As protein: CSARDTRNSPLHF.

This clonotype showed up many times. The chain has TRBV12-3 or TRBV12-4 and TRBJ2-7; D gene uncertain. V lost 7 bases and J lost 4, with 14 bases in between. This CDR3 has 13 residues. CDR3 DNA sequence: TGTGCCAGCACTGTGGACGGATCTTACGAGCAGTACTTC. This sequence encodes CASTVDGSYEQYF.

The chain is built from TRBV29-1 and TRBJ1-5; 9 bases agree with TRBD1. V lost 5 bases and J lost 2; bases outside the gene matches: 7. In germline, CDR1 is SQVTM, CDR2 ANQGSEA. The CDR3 has 15 residues. The CDR3 here is CSVTEQGAGNQPQHF. The CDR3 DNA sequence: TGCAGCGTTACCGAACAGGGGGCTGGCAATCAGCCCCAGCATTTT.

The genes are TRBV6-5 and TRBJ2-3; the D gene is possibly TRBD1 (6 bases). CDR3 length: 14 residues. V gave up 4 bases and J gave up 2 bases, with 10 bases separating them. Germline values: CDR1 MNHEY, CDR2 SVGAGI. CDR3 nucleotides: TGTGCCAGCAGTTTACAGGGCAACACAGATACGCAGTATTTT. Translated: CASSLQGNTDTQYF.

Many counts were recorded for this clonotype. This sequence joins TRBV5-5 and TRBJ1-4, with D unresolved. The CDR3 is made up of 14 amino acids. V was shortened by 4 bases and J by 0 bases, with 7 bases between the two germline ends. Germline assignment: CDR1 SGHKS and CDR2 YYEKEE (reference sequence). The CDR3 region is CASSPFATNEKLFF. CDR3 in DNA: TGTGCCAGCAGCCCCTTTGCAACTAATGAAAAACTGTTTTTT.

This chain connects TRBV18 to TRBJ1-2; 10 nucleotides match TRBD1. Germline CDR1 is KGHSH and CDR2 is LQKENI. V was clipped by 3 bases and J by 5 bases; unmatched bases: 6. The CDR3 spans 15 residues. In DNA form, the CDR3 reads TGTGCCAGCTCACCGGACAGGGGGAGCAATTATGGCTACACCTTC. Protein sequence: CASSPDRGSNYGYTF.

This clonotype was detected only a few times. The rearrangement links TRBV19 to TRBJ2-4; D possibly corresponds to TRBD1 (5 bases). This CDR3 spans 13 amino acids. From germline, CDR1 is LNHDA and CDR2 SQIVND (reference sequence). V was pared by 3 bases and J by 8 bases, with 11 bases between. For the CDR3, the DNA is TGTGCCAGTAGTATCCGCGACAGTCACATTCAGTACTTC. Translation: CASSIRDSHIQYF.

This clonotype was recorded at least ten times. The chain uses TRBV11-3 and TRBJ2-4, with 7 bases matching TRBD2. The CDR3 loop spans 14 amino acids. V was clipped by 5 bases and J by 0 bases; unmatched bases: 1. CDR1 is SGHNT, CDR2 YENEEA, per germline. CDR3 protein: CASSPGGAKNIQYF. CDR3 sequence (DNA): TGTGCCAGCAGCCCGGGGGGAGCCAAAAACATTCAGTACTTC.

This chain connects TRBV7-8 to TRBJ1-4, with D tentatively TRBD1 (5 bases). The germline V gene has CDR1 SGHVS and CDR2 FQNEAQ. V shed 3 bases and J shed 7 bases, with 12 bases lying between them. CDR3 size: 14 residues. CDR3 loop: CASSFQGVREKLFF. Written as DNA, the CDR3 is TGTGCCAGCAGCTTTCAGGGTGTCCGTGAAAAACTGTTTTTT.

The chain couples TRBV10-3 to TRBJ2-2, with TRBD1 as a possible D gene (6 bases). The CDR3 is 15 amino acids. V was trimmed by 4 bases and J by 2 bases, leaving 11 bases between them. Per germline, CDR1 ENHRY and CDR2 SYGVKD. Written as DNA, the CDR3 is TGTGCCATCAGTGGTAGGACAGAAAACACCGGGGAGCTGTTTTTT. Translating gives CAISGRTENTGELFF.

The V and J genes are TRBV7-9 and TRBJ1-3; possible D gene TRBD1, 5 bases. There are 14 residues in the CDR3. The germline V gene has CDR1 SEHNR and CDR2 FQNEAQ (reference sequence). Trimming pared 1 base from V and 8 bases from J, leaving 12 bases between. The CDR3 loop is CASSLGQNGDTIYF. The CDR3 region has the DNA TGTGCCAGCAGCTTAGGACAGAACGGGGACACCATATATTTT.

This clonotype was observed a handful of times. The chain employs TRBV2 and TRBJ2-7, with TRBD2 matching over 12 bases. The CDR3 is 16 amino acids. With V trimmed by 10 bases and J by 3 bases, 13 bases remained unmatched. The V gene's germline CDR1 is SNHLY and CDR2 FYNNEI. The CDR3 nucleotides read TGTGCCACAGGTGACCGACTAGCGGGGGCCAACTACGAGCAGTACTTC. It encodes CATGDRLAGANYEQYF.

This clonotype appeared a few times. This chain links TRBV7-9 with TRBJ1-1; a weak D match, TRBD1 (5 bases). This CDR3 contains 12 residues. V shed 5 bases and J shed 7 bases, with 11 bases lying between them. Germline V gene sequence: CDR1 SEHNR, CDR2 FQNEAQ (reference sequence). This CDR3 is CASSREGHEAFF. Here the CDR3 DNA reads TGTGCCAGCAGCCGCGAGGGGCATGAAGCTTTCTTT.

The CDR3 loop is CASRLGDAGYQYF. Written as DNA, the CDR3 is TGTGCCTCTCGACTCGGGGACGCTGGATATCAGTACTTC. This chain connects TRBV10-3 to TRBJ2-4, with D possibly being TRBD1 or TRBD2 (5 bases each). There are 13 residues in the CDR3. Trimming removed 11 bases from V and 12 bases from J, with 23 bases in between. Germline CDR1 reads ENHRY; CDR2 reads SYGVKD.